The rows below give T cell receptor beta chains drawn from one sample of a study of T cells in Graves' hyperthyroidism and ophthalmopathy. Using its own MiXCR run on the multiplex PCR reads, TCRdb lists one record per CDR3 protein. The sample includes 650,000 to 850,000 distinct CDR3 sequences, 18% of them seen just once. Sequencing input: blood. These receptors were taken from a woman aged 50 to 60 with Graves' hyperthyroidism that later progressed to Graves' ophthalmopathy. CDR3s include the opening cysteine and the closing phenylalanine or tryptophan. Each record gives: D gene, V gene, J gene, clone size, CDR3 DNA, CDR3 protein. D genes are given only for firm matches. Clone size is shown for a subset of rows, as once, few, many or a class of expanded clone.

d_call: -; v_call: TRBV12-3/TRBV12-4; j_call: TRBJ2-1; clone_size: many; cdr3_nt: TGTGCCAGCAGTTTACCGGGAAATGAGCAGTTCTTC; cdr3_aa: CASSLPGNEQFF
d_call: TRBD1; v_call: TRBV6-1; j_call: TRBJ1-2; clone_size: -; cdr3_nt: TGTGCCAGCAGTGAAGCACCGGGACAGCCTAGTTATGGCTACACCTTC; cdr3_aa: CASSEAPGQPSYGYTF
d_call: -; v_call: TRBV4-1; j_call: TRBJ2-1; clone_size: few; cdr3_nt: TGCGCCAGCAGCCAAATAGGGCTAGCTGGCAATGAGCAGTTCTTC; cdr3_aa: CASSQIGLAGNEQFF
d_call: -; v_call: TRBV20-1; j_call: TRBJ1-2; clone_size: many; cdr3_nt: TGCAGTGCTAGTACGGCCCCGGCAGGCCGCTATGGCTACACCTTC; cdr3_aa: CSASTAPAGRYGYTF
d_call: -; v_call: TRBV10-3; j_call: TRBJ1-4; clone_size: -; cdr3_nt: TGTGCCATCAGTGATATTTCGGCCACGAGGTCTAATGAAAAACTGTTTTTT; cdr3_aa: CAISDISATRSNEKLFF
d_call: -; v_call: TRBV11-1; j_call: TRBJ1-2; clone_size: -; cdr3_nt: TGTGCCAGCAGCCCAGGGGTTTCCTATGGCTACACCTTC; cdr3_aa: CASSPGVSYGYTF
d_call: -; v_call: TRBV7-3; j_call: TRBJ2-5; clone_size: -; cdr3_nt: TGTGCCAGCAGCTCAGGCTCAGAGCAAGAGACCCAGTACTTC; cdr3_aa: CASSSGSEQETQYF
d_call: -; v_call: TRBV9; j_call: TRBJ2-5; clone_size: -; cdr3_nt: TGTGCCAGCAGCGTAGGGGTGGCCCAAGAGACCCAGTACTTC; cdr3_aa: CASSVGVAQETQYF
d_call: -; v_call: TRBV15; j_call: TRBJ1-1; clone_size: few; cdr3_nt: TGTGCCACCAGCAGTGTCAGGGGAGGCACTGAAGCTTTCTTT; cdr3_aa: CATSSVRGGTEAFF
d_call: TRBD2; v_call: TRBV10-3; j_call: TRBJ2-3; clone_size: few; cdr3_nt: TGTGCCATCAGCCTAGCGGGGGAAAGCACAGATACGCAGTATTTT; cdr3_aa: CAISLAGESTDTQYF
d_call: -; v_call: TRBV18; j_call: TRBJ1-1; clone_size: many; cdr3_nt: TGTGCCAGCTCCCGAGGGTTCAGCGACACTGAAGCTTTCTTT; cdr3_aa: CASSRGFSDTEAFF
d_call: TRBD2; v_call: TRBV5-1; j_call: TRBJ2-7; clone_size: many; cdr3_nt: TGCGCCAGCAGCTCTGCGGGGGGGCTCGGCTACGAGCAGTACTTC; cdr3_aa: CASSSAGGLGYEQYF
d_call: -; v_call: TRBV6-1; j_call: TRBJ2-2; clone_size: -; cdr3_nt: TGTGCCAGCGGGCGTGAGGGGGGGGCCACCGGGGAGCTGTTTTTT; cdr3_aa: CASGREGGATGELFF
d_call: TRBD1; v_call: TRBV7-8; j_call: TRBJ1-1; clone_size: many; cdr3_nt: TGTGCCAGCAGCAAAGCGGTGGGACAGACTTTGAACACTGAAGCTTTCTTT; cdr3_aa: CASSKAVGQTLNTEAFF
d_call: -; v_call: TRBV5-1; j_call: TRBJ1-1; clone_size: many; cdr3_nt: TGCGCCAGCAGCTTGAGAAAGGGTCTTTACACTGAAGCTTTCTTT; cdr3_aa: CASSLRKGLYTEAFF
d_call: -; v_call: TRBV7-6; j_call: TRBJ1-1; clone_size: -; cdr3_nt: TGTGCCAGCAGCTTTTCGACAGGGAACACTGAAGCTTTCTTT; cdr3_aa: CASSFSTGNTEAFF
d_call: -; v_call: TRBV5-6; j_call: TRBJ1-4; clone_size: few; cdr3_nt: TGTGCCAGCAGCTTGTTGAGAGAGAATGAAAAACTGTTTTTT; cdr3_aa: CASSLLRENEKLFF
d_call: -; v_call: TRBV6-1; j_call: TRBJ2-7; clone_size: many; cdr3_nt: TGTGCCAGCAGCTACACTTATACCAGCTCCTACGAGCAGTACTTC; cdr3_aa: CASSYTYTSSYEQYF
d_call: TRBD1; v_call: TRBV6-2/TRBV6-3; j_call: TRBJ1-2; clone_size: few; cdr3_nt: TGTGCCAGCAGTCTCGGGACAGGCTGGAACTATGGCTACACCTTC; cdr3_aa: CASSLGTGWNYGYTF
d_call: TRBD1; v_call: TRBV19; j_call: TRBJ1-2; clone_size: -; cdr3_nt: TGTGCCAGTAGTATTCCCCTTACTACAGGGGTTCTTGGCTACACCTTC; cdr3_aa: CASSIPLTTGVLGYTF
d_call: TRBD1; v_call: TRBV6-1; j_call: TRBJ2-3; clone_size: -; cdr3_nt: TGTGCCAGCAGTGAGACAGGGGGAGGAGATACGCAGTATTTT; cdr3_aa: CASSETGGGDTQYF
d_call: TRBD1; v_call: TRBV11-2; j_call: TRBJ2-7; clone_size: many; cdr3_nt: TGTGCCAGCAGGCGGGACAGGACTGGCTACGAGCAGTACTTC; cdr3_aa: CASRRDRTGYEQYF
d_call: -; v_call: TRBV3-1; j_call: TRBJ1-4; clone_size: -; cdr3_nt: TGTGCCAGCAGCCAAGATCTAACTAATGAAAAACTGTTTTTT; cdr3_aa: CASSQDLTNEKLFF
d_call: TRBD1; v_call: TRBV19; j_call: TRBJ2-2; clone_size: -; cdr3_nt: TGTGCCAGTGCTCAGGGGGCGCGGACCGGGGAGCTGTTTTTT; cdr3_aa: CASAQGARTGELFF
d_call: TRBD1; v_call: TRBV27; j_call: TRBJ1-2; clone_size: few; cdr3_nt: TGTGCCAGCAGTTTAAGAGGACAGGCCTATGGCTACACCTTC; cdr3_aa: CASSLRGQAYGYTF
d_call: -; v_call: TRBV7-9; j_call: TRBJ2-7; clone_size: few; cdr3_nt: TGTGCCAGCAGCTCACCCCGGGGCCGGGGAATCTACGAGCAGTACTTC; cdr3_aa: CASSSPRGRGIYEQYF
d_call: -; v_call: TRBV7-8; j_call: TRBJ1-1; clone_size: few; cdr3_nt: TGTGCCAGCAGCTTTGATCCAGACATGAACACTGAAGCTTTCTTT; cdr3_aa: CASSFDPDMNTEAFF
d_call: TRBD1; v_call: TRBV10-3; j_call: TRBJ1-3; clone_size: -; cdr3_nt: TGCGGGACAGGGGCCGGGAACACCATATATTTT; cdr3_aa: CGTGAGNTIYF
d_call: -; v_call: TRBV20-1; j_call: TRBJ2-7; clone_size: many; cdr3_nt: TGCAGTGCTAGGGGGGAACTAGCCTACGAGCAGTACTTC; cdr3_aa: CSARGELAYEQYF
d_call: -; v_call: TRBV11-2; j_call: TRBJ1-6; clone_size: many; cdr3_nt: TGTGCCAGCAGCTTAGATCTCTCCTATAATTCACCCCTCCACTTT; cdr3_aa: CASSLDLSYNSPLHF
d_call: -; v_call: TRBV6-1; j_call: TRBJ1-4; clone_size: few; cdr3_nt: TGTGCCAGCAGGAGTGGGGAGTTGGGAGAAAAACTGTTTTTT; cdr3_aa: CASRSGELGEKLFF
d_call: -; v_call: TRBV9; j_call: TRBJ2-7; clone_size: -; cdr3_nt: TGTGCCAGCAGCGTAGGGTACGGAGCCTACGAGCAGTACTTC; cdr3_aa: CASSVGYGAYEQYF
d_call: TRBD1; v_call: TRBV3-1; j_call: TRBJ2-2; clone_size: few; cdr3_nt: TGTGCCAGCAGCCAGACATTCCGAGATGGACAGGGGGCGCTGGACGGGGAGCTGTTTTTT; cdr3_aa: CASSQTFRDGQGALDGELFF
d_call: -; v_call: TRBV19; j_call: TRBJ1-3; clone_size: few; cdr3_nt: TGTGCCAGTAGTATGGTCGGATTCTCTGGAAACACCATATATTTT; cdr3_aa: CASSMVGFSGNTIYF
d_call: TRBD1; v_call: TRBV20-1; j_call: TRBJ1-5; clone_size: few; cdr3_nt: TGCAGTGCTAGAGATCTCAGGGGGAATCAGCCCCAGCATTTT; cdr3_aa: CSARDLRGNQPQHF
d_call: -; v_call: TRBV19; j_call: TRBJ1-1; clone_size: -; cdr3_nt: TGTGCCACCCGGGCGGGGCCTAACACTGAAGCTTTCTTT; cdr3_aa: CATRAGPNTEAFF
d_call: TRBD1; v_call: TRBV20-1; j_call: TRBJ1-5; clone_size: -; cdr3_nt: TGCAGTGCTAAGGACAGGAATAATCAGCCCCAGCATTTT; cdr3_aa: CSAKDRNNQPQHF
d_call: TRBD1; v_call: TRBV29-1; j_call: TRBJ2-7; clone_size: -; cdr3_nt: TGCAGCGTTGCACCGGGACAGGGCTACGAGCAGTACTTC; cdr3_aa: CSVAPGQGYEQYF
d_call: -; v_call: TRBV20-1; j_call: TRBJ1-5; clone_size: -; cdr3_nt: TGCAGTGCTAGAGGGCAGGGTCGTATGAGCAATCAGCCCCAGCATTTT; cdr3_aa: CSARGQGRMSNQPQHF
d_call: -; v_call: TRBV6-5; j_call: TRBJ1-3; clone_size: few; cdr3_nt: TGTGCCAGCAGTTACTCAGACAGGCCTGGAAACACCATATATTTT; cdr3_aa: CASSYSDRPGNTIYF
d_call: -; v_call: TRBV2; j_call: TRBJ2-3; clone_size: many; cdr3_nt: TGTGCCAGCAGGAAAAAAGACATCACAGATACGCAGTATTTT; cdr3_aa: CASRKKDITDTQYF
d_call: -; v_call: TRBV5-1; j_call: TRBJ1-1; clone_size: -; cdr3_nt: TGCGCCAGCAGCTTAGGGACAAGGGGGAAAAACACTGAAGCTTTCTTT; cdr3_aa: CASSLGTRGKNTEAFF
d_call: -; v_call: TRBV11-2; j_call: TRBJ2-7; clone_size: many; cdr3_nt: TGTGCCAGCAGAGAGGCTGTCAGAGACGAGCAGTACTTC; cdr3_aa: CASREAVRDEQYF